This T cell receptor beta chain was recovered during a study of identical twins. Study results and caveats: Conclusions were drawn cross-sectionally by statistical analysis, without following the same donors. There is a chance that invariant MAIT and iNKT cells partially muddied zero-insertion analyses. Modeled out-of-frame TCR alpha sharing in monozygotic twins fell below observed levels.

Trimming shortened V by 4 bases and J by 0 bases, and 14 bases separated the two germline ends. Germline V gene lookup returns CDR1 SGHRS and CDR2 YFSETQ. This CDR3 region has 16 residues. This clonotype was seen more than once but under ten times. Its cognate antigen is unknown. One entry per CDR3 protein results from TCRdb running MiXCR on the 5' RACE reads. The table records 1.5 million to 2 million distinct CDR3 sequences, about 32% of them present only once. This TCR was sampled from a newborn girl in good health. The chain combines TRBV5-1 with TRBJ2-4; a possible D gene is TRBD1 (5 bases). Sequencing used cord blood. The CDR3 region is CASSQTGFLAKNIQYF. CDR3 coding DNA: TGCGCCAGCAGCCAAACAGGTTTCTTAGCCAAAAACATTCAGTACTTC.